These 25 T cell receptor beta chains came from one sample sequenced in a study of blood T cell repertoires in COVID-19. Here immunoSEQ multiplex PCR was the method, and the copy in TCRdb shows in-frame clones only, minus some. The profile shows roughly 110,000 clones, more than 75% of them singletons. Sequencing was carried out using peripheral blood. The receptors originated from a woman aged 40 to 50 with acute or convalescent COVID-19.

The chain is built from TRBV5-6 and TRBJ2-7; D remains ambiguous. Per germline, CDR1 SGHDT and CDR2 YYEEEE. The V end lost 0 bases, the J end lost 3 bases, and 10 bases lay between the germline ends. This CDR3 contains 14 residues. The CDR3 reads CASSLVSGRYEQYF. In DNA, the CDR3 is TGTGCCAGCAGCTTGGTCTCAGGTCGCTACGAGCAGTACTTC.

The chain joins TRBV5-6 to TRBJ2-7; possibly TRBD2 for D (6 bases). Germline lookup yields CDR1 SGHDT and CDR2 YYEEEE. The germline V and J ends were trimmed by 0 bases and 3 bases, with 10 bases remaining between them. This CDR3 spans 14 amino acids. The DNA for the CDR3 is TGTGCCAGCAGCTTGGTCGGAGGGAACTACGAGCAGTACTTC. This translates into CASSLVGGNYEQYF.

This clone was seen once. CDR3 DNA: TGTGCCTGGAGTGGCAGGGCGAGCTCTGGAAACACCATATATTTT. Its protein is CAWSGRASSGNTIYF. This sequence joins TRBV30 and TRBJ1-3; D might be TRBD1 (5 bases). V gave up 1 base and J gave up 0 bases, with 10 bases separating them. The CDR3 has 15 amino acids. The V gene's germline CDR1 is GTSNPN and CDR2 SVGIG (reference sequence).

The CDR3 coding sequence is TGTGCCAGCAGCGGAGTGGACAGCGTCTGGGATGAGCAGTTCTTC. This encodes CASSGVDSVWDEQFF. The gene calls are TRBV9 and TRBJ2-1; D possibly corresponds to TRBD1 (6 bases). The CDR3 totals 15 residues. The V gene's germline CDR1 is SGDLS and CDR2 YYNGEE. V was shortened by 3 bases and J by 8 bases, with 18 bases between the two germline ends.

The rearrangement links TRBV7-2 to TRBJ1-1; weak D call: TRBD1 (6 bases). V gave up 1 base and J gave up 11 bases, with 17 bases separating them. From germline, CDR1 is SGHTA and CDR2 FQGNSA. CDR3 length: 14 residues. The CDR3 region is CASSLEGGGARAFF. CDR3 bases: TGTGCCAGCAGCTTAGAAGGTGGGGGCGCGAGGGCTTTCTTT.

The chain recombines TRBV15 with TRBJ1-2; D might be TRBD1 (6 bases). This CDR3 region has 14 residues. Per the germline V gene, CDR1 is LNHNV and CDR2 is YYDKDF (reference sequence). V was shortened by 4 bases and J by 2 bases, with 11 bases between the two germline ends. The CDR3 here is CATSKTTGNYGYTF. CDR3 DNA sequence: TGTGCCACCAGCAAGACTACAGGGAACTATGGCTACACCTTC.

The chain combines TRBV7-2 with TRBJ1-4, with D tentatively TRBD1 (6 bases). V lost 3 bases and J 6 bases, leaving 11 bases between the germline ends. The CDR3 has 14 amino acids. The germline gives CDR1 SGHTA, CDR2 FQGNSA. The CDR3 sequence: CASSLGYRDEKLFF. The DNA of the CDR3 is TGTGCCAGCAGCTTGGGGTACAGGGATGAAAAACTGTTTTTT. Variable domain in full (rest from reference TRBV7-2 and TRBJ1-4): GAGVSQSPSNKVTEKGKDVELRCDPISGHTALYWYRQSLGQGLEFLIYFQGNSAPDKSGLPSDRFSAERTGGSVSTLTIQRTQQEDSAVYLCASSLGYRDEKLFFGSGTQLSVL.

This clone was observed a few times. This chain's CDR3 is CASMPGHRSGELFF. CDR3 nucleotide sequence: TGTGCCAGTATGCCGGGACATAGGTCCGGGGAGCTGTTTTTT. This chain connects TRBV19 to TRBJ2-2, with D perhaps matching TRBD1 (6 bases). Germline-derived CDR1 and CDR2 are LNHDA and SQIVND (reference sequence). CDR3 length: 14 residues. With 7 bases removed from V and 6 bases from J, the gap between germline ends came to 15 bases.

CDR3 bases: TGTGCCAGCAGCAAAGGGAAGACGAGGGGGAAGGCGGGAAAACTGTTTTTT. Amino acid sequence: CASSKGKTRGKAGKLFF. The chain uses TRBV21-1 and TRBJ1-4; the table's D call, TRBD1, was not checked against the DNA. TRBV21-1 is noted as a pseudogene. The CDR3 has 17 residues.

V and J are TRBV19 and TRBJ1-5; 7 bases line up with TRBD1. Germline CDR1 reads LNHDA; CDR2 reads SQIVND (reference sequence). CDR3 length equals 14 residues. V lost 1 base, J lost 5 bases, and 2 bases stayed unmatched. For the CDR3, the DNA is TGTGCCAGTAGTATAGGGCAGGGGGATCAGCCCCAGCATTTT. This sequence encodes CASSIGQGDQPQHF. The full variable domain, rest sourced from reference TRBV19 and TRBJ1-5, is DGGITQSPKYLFRKEGQNVTLSCEQNLNHDAMYWYRQDPGQGLRLIYYSQIVNDFQKGDIAEGYSVSREKKESFPLTVTSAQKNPTAFYLCASSIGQGDQPQHFGDGTRLSIL.

J is TRBJ2-3 and V is TRBV7-9; 8 nucleotides align to TRBD1. Trimming removed 4 bases from V and 9 bases from J; junction bases left unmatched: 9. This CDR3 has 14 residues. Per the germline V gene, CDR1 is SEHNR and CDR2 is FQNEAQ (reference sequence). CDR3 amino acids: CASSSSGGTGTQYF. The CDR3 DNA sequence: TGTGCCAGCAGCTCCAGTGGAGGGACAGGAACGCAGTATTTT.

The chain combines TRBV15 with TRBJ1-6; D is ambiguous. The CDR3 runs to 16 residues. V lost 1 base, J lost 6 bases, and 13 bases lay in between. CDR1 is LNHNV and CDR2 is YYDKDF in the germline V gene (reference sequence). CDR3 DNA sequence: TGTGCCACCAGCAGAGCTTCGAGCGGAGGTAATTCACCCCTCCACTTT. Protein product: CATSRASSGGNSPLHF.

The sample holds one count of this clone. The chain is built from TRBV2 and TRBJ2-2; a weak D match, TRBD1 (5 bases). This CDR3 has 15 amino acids. The germline V gene has CDR1 SNHLY and CDR2 FYNNEI. Trimming pared 8 bases from V and 0 bases from J, leaving 13 bases between. The CDR3 bases are TGTGCCAGCTGTAGACAGCGAACGAACACCGGGGAGCTGTTTTTT. It codes for CASCRQRTNTGELFF.

The chain recombines TRBV11-2 with TRBJ2-5; TRBD2 matches at 7 bases. The CDR3 runs 14 residues. Per the germline V gene, CDR1 is SGHAT and CDR2 is FQNNGV. Trimming removed 2 bases from V and 3 bases from J; junction bases left unmatched: 3. The CDR3 loop reads CASSLSLAEETQYF. For the CDR3, the DNA is TGTGCCAGCAGCTTAAGCCTAGCGGAAGAGACCCAGTACTTC.

This clone appeared once. This sequence joins TRBV7-2 and TRBJ2-2, with D unresolved. The CDR3 is made up of 12 amino acids. V was clipped by 3 bases and J by 8 bases, with 7 bases between them. The germline V gene has CDR1 SGHTA and CDR2 FQGNSA. The CDR3 here is CASSFQNGELFF. Written as DNA, the CDR3 is TGTGCCAGCAGCTTCCAGAATGGGGAGCTGTTTTTT. Full variable domain (rest looked up from reference TRBV7-2 and TRBJ2-2): GAGVSQSPSNKVTEKGKDVELRCDPISGHTALYWYRQSLGQGLEFLIYFQGNSAPDKSGLPSDRFSAERTGGSVSTLTIQRTQQEDSAVYLCASSFQNGELFFGEGSRLTVL.

The rearrangement joins TRBV6-5 to TRBJ2-1; a weak D match, TRBD2 (7 bases). Per germline, CDR1 MNHEY and CDR2 SVGAGI. V lost 5 bases, J lost 8 bases, and 13 bases lay in between. This CDR3 has 13 residues. The DNA of the CDR3 is TGTGCCAGCAGTAGGGGGGGTATTTATGAGCAGTTCTTC. Amino acid sequence: CASSRGGIYEQFF.

The chain combines TRBV29-1 with TRBJ2-1, with unresolved D. V gave up 1 base and J gave up 0 bases, with 7 bases separating them. This CDR3 contains 14 residues. The V gene's germline CDR1 is SQVTM and CDR2 ANQGSEA. As DNA, the CDR3 is TGCAGCGTTGAAGCCGGGTTCTCCTACAATGAGCAGTTCTTC. It encodes CSVEAGFSYNEQFF.

The genes are TRBV11-2 and TRBJ1-4; maybe TRBD1 (6 bases). Trimming removed 8 bases at V and 4 bases at J, with 11 bases between. The length of the CDR3 is 13 residues. From germline, CDR1 is SGHAT and CDR2 FQNNGV. The CDR3 sequence is CASQGPFNEKLFF. The CDR3 DNA reads TGTGCCAGCCAGGGGCCATTTAATGAAAAACTGTTTTTT.

The rearrangement joins TRBV6-5 to TRBJ1-2; D possibly corresponds to TRBD1 (5 bases). This CDR3 spans 14 amino acids. CDR1 MNHEY and CDR2 SVGAGI come from the germline V gene. Trimming took 2 bases from V and 4 from J, leaving 11 bases between them. CDR3: CASSYGGAGYGYTF. The CDR3 DNA sequence: TGTGCCAGCAGTTACGGAGGGGCCGGCTATGGCTACACCTTC.

J is TRBJ1-2 and V is TRBV18; 7 bases agree with TRBD1. The ends lost 6 bases at V and 4 bases at J; junction bases unmatched: 14. Germline CDR1 KGHSH, CDR2 LQKENI. The CDR3 has 16 amino acids. The CDR3 region is CASSPSGGGNFYGYTF. CDR3 in DNA: TGTGCCAGCTCCCCATCGGGAGGGGGCAACTTCTATGGCTACACCTTC.

The genes are TRBV30 and TRBJ1-5, with TRBD1 identical over 7 bases. CDR3 length equals 15 residues. The J segment lost 4 bases and the V segment lost 4 bases, leaving 10 bases of the junction unmatched. Germline-derived CDR1 and CDR2 are GTSNPN and SVGIG (reference sequence). This CDR3 reads CAWTAGQWSNQPQHF. The DNA of the CDR3 is TGTGCCTGGACCGCGGGACAGTGGTCGAATCAGCCCCAGCATTTT. The variable domain in full, completed from reference TRBV30 and TRBJ1-5, reads SQTIHQWPATLVQPVGSPLSLECTVEGTSNPNLYWYRQAAGRGLQLLFYSVGIGQISSEVPQNLSASRPQDRQFILSSKKLLLSDSGFYLCAWTAGQWSNQPQHFGDGTRLSIL.

V and J are TRBV7-2 and TRBJ2-3; 7 positions match TRBD1. CDR1 and CDR2 from the germline V gene are SGHTA and FQGNSA. V was clipped by 2 bases and J by 1 base; unmatched bases: 3. The CDR3 sequence is 15 residues long. The CDR3 region has the DNA TGTGCCAGCAGCTTAAACAGGGGACGCACAGATACGCAGTATTTT. Its protein product is CASSLNRGRTDTQYF.

For this clone: The germline gene is not matched at one end of the junction; a read error may be the cause. This chain connects TRBV7-6 to TRBJ2-1; 12 bases are a match to TRBD1. This CDR3 has 15 residues. The V gene's germline CDR1 is SGHVS and CDR2 FNYEAQ. CDR3 amino acids: CASRLGGQGAYEQFF. CDR3 nucleotides: TGTGCCAGCAGATTAGGGGGACAGGGGGCGTATGAGCAGTTCTTC.

V and J are TRBV5-4 and TRBJ2-4, with 9 bases fitting TRBD2. The CDR3 has 15 amino acids. V was pared by 0 bases and J by 5 bases, with 3 bases of the junction left unmatched. Per the germline V gene, CDR1 is SGHNT and CDR2 is YYREEE (reference sequence). The CDR3 loop is CASSLEQRGENIQYF. Written as DNA, the CDR3 is TGTGCCAGCAGCTTGGAGCAGCGGGGGGAAAACATTCAGTACTTC.

This clone was observed a single time. The CDR3 loop reads CASSGGYNEQFF. Written as DNA, the CDR3 is TGTGCCAGCAGCGGAGGCTACAATGAGCAGTTCTTC. The rearrangement uses TRBV2 and TRBJ2-1, with D possibly TRBD2 on 5 matching bases. Per the germline V gene, CDR1 is SNHLY and CDR2 is FYNNEI. The V end lost 6 bases, the J end lost 3 bases, and 6 bases lay between the germline ends. This CDR3 region has 12 residues.